The 13 T cell receptor beta chains below were found in one sample sequenced in a study of post-analysis software for immune sequencing data (dated by TCRdb to 2013 to 2016). What the work shows at the level of the full study, not this receptor alone: Patients showed significantly higher frequencies than controls for a handful of TRBV segments, among them TRBV5-6, TRBV5-1 and TRBV20-1.

The library was produced with PCR. The instrument was an Illumina HiSeq 2500. To reduce PCR and sequencing biases, unique molecular identifiers were built into the TCR beta cDNA libraries. The raw public data were reprocessed by TCRdb itself: fastp quality trimming at Q25, MiXCR clonotype calling, in-frame beta chains only. Each record represents a unique CDR3 protein, reported with the most common genes and DNA among its rows. This sample is represented by about 760,000 distinct CDR3 sequences; roughly 29% of them were singletons. Together, the top ten hold 0.55% to 0.65% of the sample. These receptors are not linked to any known antigen. Sequencing used blood. The origin of the receptors is a girl between 10 and 17 years old with multiple sclerosis.

Notes on this clonotype: A read error may produce the germline difference seen at one junction end. The V and J genes are TRBV7-2 and TRBJ2-6; D not resolved. CDR3 length equals 13 residues. The germline gives CDR1 SGHTA, CDR2 FQGNSA. CDR3 protein: CAGSPPTANVLTF. Here the CDR3 DNA reads TGTGCCGGCAGCCCACCCACGGCCAACGTCCTGACTTTC.

V usage is TRBV4-3 and J usage is TRBJ2-3; TRBD2 aligns across 9 bases. Germline CDR1 and CDR2: LGHNA and YSLEER. The J segment lost 0 bases and the V segment lost 5 bases, leaving 9 bases of the junction unmatched. The CDR3 spans 17 residues. This CDR3 reads CASSEALAGSSTDTQYF. CDR3 in DNA: TGCGCCAGCAGCGAAGCTCTAGCGGGGTCTAGCACAGATACGCAGTATTTT.

The J gene is TRBJ1-1, the V gene TRBV5-1, with 9 bases fitting TRBD1. Germline V gives CDR1 SGHRS, CDR2 YFSETQ. After removal of 4 bases from V and 4 bases from J, the junction contained 5 bases not matched to a gene. The CDR3 totals 14 residues. The CDR3 nucleotides are TGCGCCAGCAGCCCGACAGGGGGAGTCACTGAAGCTTTCTTT. Amino acids: CASSPTGGVTEAFF.

This clonotype was counted between two and nine times. The chain couples TRBV7-8 to TRBJ1-6; a possible D gene is TRBD1 (5 bases). V lost 3 bases and J 3 bases, leaving 12 bases between the germline ends. The CDR3 is made up of 16 amino acids. Per germline, CDR1 SGHVS and CDR2 FQNEAQ. This chain's CDR3 is CASSFKKGIYNSPLHF. Written as DNA, the CDR3 is TGTGCCAGCAGCTTTAAAAAGGGGATCTATAATTCACCCCTCCACTTT. Complete variable domain (other parts from reference TRBV7-8 and TRBJ1-6): GAGVSQSPRYKVAKRGQDVALRCDPISGHVSLFWYQQALGQGPEFLTYFQNEAQLDKSGLPSDRFFAERPEGSVSTLKIQRTQQEDSAVYLCASSFKKGIYNSPLHFGNGTRLTVT.

The V call is TRBV9, the J call TRBJ2-2; perhaps TRBD2 as D (5 bases). The CDR3 length is 15 residues. Looked up from germline, CDR1 is SGDLS and CDR2 is YYNGEE. V was trimmed by 0 bases and J by 4 bases, leaving 10 bases between them. The DNA of the CDR3 is TGTGCCAGCAGCGTAGTAACGGGGAGCACCGGGGAGCTGTTTTTT. It is translated as CASSVVTGSTGELFF.

This rearrangement joins TRBV14 to TRBJ2-1; 9 nucleotides align to TRBD1. Looked up from germline, CDR1 is SGHDN and CDR2 is FVKESK. After removal of 4 bases from V and 0 bases from J, the junction contained 1 base not matched to a gene. The CDR3 totals 15 residues. Here the CDR3 reads CASSRQGGSYNEQFF. The CDR3 DNA reads as TGTGCCAGCAGCCGACAGGGGGGCTCCTACAATGAGCAGTTCTTC. Full variable domain (missing parts from reference TRBV14 and TRBJ2-1): EAGVTQFPSHSVIEKGQTVTLRCDPISGHDNLYWYRRVMGKEIKFLLHFVKESKQDESGMPNNRFLAERTGGTYSTLKVQPAELEDSGVYFCASSRQGGSYNEQFFGPGTRLTVL.

The chain employs TRBV6-5 and TRBJ1-5; D is uncertain. With 2 bases removed from V and 2 bases from J, the gap between germline ends came to 10 bases. The CDR3 totals 15 residues. The V gene's germline CDR1 is MNHEY and CDR2 SVGAGI. The chain's CDR3 is CASSYRVNGNQPQHF. The CDR3, as DNA: TGTGCCAGCAGTTACCGGGTAAACGGCAATCAGCCCCAGCATTTT.

On this clonotype: Relative to the germline gene, one junction end is altered; a read error may explain this. The V gene is TRBV7-9, the J gene TRBJ2-7; a weak D match, TRBD1 (6 bases). CDR1 is SEHNR and CDR2 is FQNEAQ in the germline V gene (reference sequence). This CDR3 has 13 amino acids. CDR3 nucleotides: TGTGCCGGCAGCCACCGGGACAAATACGAGCAGTACTTC. This sequence encodes CAGSHRDKYEQYF.

The rearrangement uses TRBV29-1 and TRBJ1-1, with TRBD1 as a possible D gene (6 bases). Trimming cost V 3 bases and J 6 bases, with 14 bases left between them. Germline CDR1 SQVTM, CDR2 ANQGSEA. This CDR3 is built from 13 residues. The CDR3 sequence: CSVEGGRFPEAFF. CDR3 coding DNA: TGCAGCGTTGAGGGGGGGCGCTTCCCTGAAGCTTTCTTT.

This clonotype was seen a handful of times. CDR3 amino acids: CASSQDKGAQYNEQFF. In DNA, the CDR3 is TGCGCCAGCAGCCAAGATAAGGGGGCACAATACAATGAGCAGTTCTTC. The chain links TRBV4-3 to TRBJ2-1, with 7 bases aligning to TRBD1. The CDR3 sequence is 16 residues long. After removal of 0 bases from V and 4 bases from J, the junction contained 6 bases not matched to a gene. The germline gives CDR1 LGHNA, CDR2 YSLEER.

V usage is TRBV28 and J usage is TRBJ2-5; 8 nucleotides agree with TRBD2. The CDR3 runs 12 residues. After removal of 5 bases from V and 13 bases from J, the junction contained 9 bases not matched to a gene. CDR1 and CDR2 from the germline V gene are MDHEN and SYDVKM. For the CDR3, the DNA is TGTGCCAGCAGTCCTAAGGGACTAGAGACGTACTTC. Its translation: CASSPKGLETYF.

This chain joins TRBV5-1 and TRBJ2-3; the D is unclear. The CDR3 is 13 residues long. Germline CDR1 is SGHRS and CDR2 is YFSETQ. The V end was cut by 2 bases, the J end by 5 bases, with 9 bases between. In DNA, the CDR3 is TGCGCCAGCAGCTTCTTTACGGAAGATACGCAGTATTTT. It yields the protein CASSFFTEDTQYF.

The rearrangement joins TRBV7-2 to TRBJ1-2; no clear D. Germline V gene sequence: CDR1 SGHTA, CDR2 FQGNSA. V lost 1 base to trimming and J lost 8 bases, with 11 bases between them. The CDR3 contains 13 residues. CDR3 nucleotides: TGTGCCAGCAGCTTAGGAGGGCCGATGGGCTACACCTTC. As protein: CASSLGGPMGYTF.